The rows below give T cell receptor beta chains drawn from one sample of a study of CD8 T cells in Susac syndrome. TCRdb re-analysed the immunoSEQ multiplex PCR reads in MiXCR, keeping a single row per CDR3 protein. This table has under 200,000 distinct CDR3 sequences, 90% to 97% appearing once. Input material: CD4+ T cells from PBMCs. These TCRs come from a human donor with Susac syndrome. CDR3s include the opening cysteine and the closing phenylalanine or tryptophan. A D gene is named only where the DNA matches it firmly.

>NA|TRBJ1-5|TRBV9
CASSVAGRVEQPQHF
>TRBD2|TRBJ2-4|TRBV3-1
CASSQQTSGGLAKNIQYF
>NA|TRBJ2-2|TRBV24-1
CATSEGVNTGELFF
>NA|TRBJ1-6|TRBV15
CATSREGQASPLHF
>NA|TRBJ2-3|TRBV7-2
CASRLGRNTDTQYF
>TRBD2|TRBJ2-1|TRBV29-1
CSVPGRSLSYNEQFF
>TRBD1|TRBJ1-5|TRBV6-2/TRBV6-3
CASSYQDRFREPQHF
>TRBD1|TRBJ2-5|TRBV27
CASTTGGSKTQYF
>TRBD1|TRBJ2-6|TRBV12-3/TRBV12-4
CASRAPTGWDPGANVLTF
>NA|TRBJ1-2|TRBV28
CASSPGRGGYGYTF
>TRBD1|TRBJ1-1|TRBV5-4
CASSLGTGGAFF
>NA|TRBJ2-5|TRBV24-1
CATSDRGRTNQETQYF
>NA|TRBJ2-7|TRBV10-3
CAISESYGTYEQYF
>NA|TRBJ2-5|TRBV12-3/TRBV12-4
CASSFGNRETQYF
>NA|TRBJ2-4|TRBV18
CASSPRHIENIQYF
>NA|TRBJ1-2|TRBV29-1
CSVERRVGNYGYTF
>NA|TRBJ2-4|TRBV20-1
CSARDRLDIQYF